Following are 18 T cell receptor beta chains from one sample sequenced in a study of a mutant IDH1 vaccine in newly diagnosed glioma. Regarding time point: week 47, end of study. Vaccination used 300 ug of mutant IDH1 20-mer peptide per dose, with topical imiquimod. These receptors have no known antigen. The assay was immunoSEQ multiplex PCR, and TCRdb's table has in-frame clones only and misses some. The table includes over 50,000 clones, roughly 72% detected once. This material consisted of PBMCs, taken from a glioma patient whose treatment included an IDH1 peptide vaccine. These receptors were obtained from a woman aged 40 to 55 with glioma. Some clones in this sample may be carry-over from other donors' samples.

The chain is built from TRBV7-2 and TRBJ2-3, with D uncertain. The length of the CDR3 is 14 residues. V gave up 5 bases and J gave up 0 bases, with 9 bases separating them. Germline CDR1 and CDR2: SGHTA and FQGNSA. This CDR3 is CASSKRHSTDTQYF. CDR3 coding DNA: TGTGCCAGCAGCAAAAGACATAGCACAGATACGCAGTATTTT.

The chain couples TRBV5-1 to TRBJ2-6, with D maybe TRBD1 (5 bases). Germline V gene data show CDR1 as SGHRS and CDR2 as YFSETQ. The CDR3 covers 16 residues. The germline V and J ends were trimmed by 1 base and 3 bases, with 11 bases remaining between them. The CDR3 reads CASSLRVGLGANVLTF. CDR3 nucleotide sequence: TGCGCCAGCAGCTTGAGGGTGGGGCTTGGGGCCAACGTCCTGACTTTC.

The genes are TRBV30 and TRBJ1-4, with D maybe TRBD1 (5 bases). CDR3 length equals 14 residues. Germline V gene sequence: CDR1 GTSNPN, CDR2 SVGIG (reference sequence). Trimming took off 2 bases at V and 4 bases at J, with 11 bases between the two ends. CDR3: CAWSHRDGNEKLFF. Written as DNA, the CDR3 is TGTGCCTGGAGTCACCGGGACGGTAATGAAAAACTGTTTTTT.

V usage is TRBV18 and J usage is TRBJ2-3; 8 bases match TRBD2. Trimming at V came to 3 bases and at J to 2 bases, leaving 4 bases not matched to a gene. Germline assignment: CDR1 KGHSH and CDR2 LQKENI. The CDR3 is 15 amino acids. CDR3 sequence (DNA): TGTGCCAGCTCACCGGCGGGGGGCTACACAGATACGCAGTATTTT. Translating gives CASSPAGGYTDTQYF.

V and J are TRBV7-2 and TRBJ2-7, with D perhaps matching TRBD2 (6 bases). CDR3 length: 17 amino acids. Between the trimmed V and J ends, which lost 5 bases and 0 bases, there was a span of 20 bases. Germline values: CDR1 SGHTA, CDR2 FQGNSA. CDR3 protein: CASSPGVWGGDSYEQYF. The CDR3, as DNA: TGTGCCAGCAGCCCCGGGGTATGGGGCGGGGACTCCTACGAGCAGTACTTC.

Remarks on this clone: The junction departs from the called germline gene at one end, perhaps through a read error. The V call is TRBV2, the J call TRBJ2-7; 13 bases agree with TRBD2. Germline assignment: CDR1 SNHLY and CDR2 FYNNEI. This CDR3 region has 15 residues. The CDR3 DNA follows: TGTGCCAGCAGCCTATCCGGGACTAGCGGGGCCGAGCGGGACTTC. Its protein is CASSLSGTSGAERDF.

This clone was counted only a few times. The J gene is TRBJ2-7, the V gene TRBV2; 7 nucleotides line up with TRBD1. V lost 5 bases and J lost 2; bases outside the gene matches: 3. This CDR3 comprises 13 residues. The germline gives CDR1 SNHLY, CDR2 FYNNEI. The chain's CDR3 is CASSRDRTYEQYF. As DNA, the CDR3 is TGTGCCAGCAGTAGGGACAGAACCTACGAGCAGTACTTC. Supplemented by reference TRBV2 and TRBJ2-7, the full variable domain reads EPEVTQTPSHQVTQMGQEVILRCVPISNHLYFYWYRQILGQKVEFLVSFYNNEISEKSEIFDDQFSVERPDGSNFTLKIRSTKLEDSAMYFCASSRDRTYEQYFGPGTRLTVT.

The chain employs TRBV2 and TRBJ2-1; TRBD1 matches at 7 bases. Per germline, CDR1 SNHLY and CDR2 FYNNEI. The CDR3 length is 13 residues. Trimming at V came to 10 bases and at J to 3 bases, leaving 6 bases not matched to a gene. The CDR3 DNA is TGTGCCAACGACAGGGCGGTCTACAATGAGCAGTTCTTC. Protein product: CANDRAVYNEQFF.

This chain joins TRBV5-1 and TRBJ1-1; D gene ambiguous. The CDR3 totals 14 residues. Trimming pared 0 bases from V and 4 bases from J, leaving 10 bases between. Germline CDR1 reads SGHRS; CDR2 reads YFSETQ. DNA of the CDR3: TGCGCCAGCAGCTTGGTTCCCGGGAGCACTGAAGCTTTCTTT. This sequence encodes CASSLVPGSTEAFF.

The gene calls are TRBV2 and TRBJ2-7, with D perhaps matching TRBD1 or TRBD2 (5 bases each). V lost 0 bases and J lost 3, with 18 bases in between. In germline, CDR1 is SNHLY, CDR2 FYNNEI. The CDR3 has 17 amino acids. CDR3 sequence (DNA): TGTGCCAGCAGTGAAGCGGGCCACCGGGACGGACTCTACGAGCAGTACTTC. Translated, it gives CASSEAGHRDGLYEQYF.

This clone was picked up a small number of times. The rearrangement links TRBV25-1 to TRBJ1-4; 9 bases align to TRBD1. This CDR3 has 15 amino acids. Germline trimming cut 5 bases from V and 7 bases from J; bases unmatched to any gene: 8. Germline CDR1 MGHDK, CDR2 SYGVNS. The CDR3 DNA follows: TGTGCCAGCAGTTCCACAGGGGGCTGGGGTGAAAAACTGTTTTTT. It yields the protein CASSSTGGWGEKLFF.

For the CDR3, the DNA is TGCAGCGGCCTCTCCGGGACAGGGTTTGGCGGGGAGCTGTTTTTT. Translation: CSGLSGTGFGGELFF. J is TRBJ2-2 and V is TRBV29-1; TRBD1 matches 9 bases. V was pared by 7 bases and J by 7 bases, with 13 bases of the junction left unmatched. The CDR3 length is 15 residues. CDR1 SQVTM and CDR2 ANQGSEA come from the germline V gene.

This clone was recorded only once. V gene TRBV7-9 combines with J gene TRBJ1-4; perhaps TRBD1 as D (5 bases). The CDR3 length is 17 residues. Germline V gene lookup returns CDR1 SEHNR and CDR2 FQNEAQ (reference sequence). The V gene lost 4 bases and the J gene lost 5 bases, with 20 bases spanning the gap. CDR3 loop: CASSSLVGGLENEKLFF. The CDR3 DNA sequence: TGTGCCAGCAGCTCCCTCGTTGGGGGACTGGAGAATGAAAAACTGTTTTTT. Together with reference TRBV7-9 and TRBJ1-4, the CDR3 gives the full variable domain: DTGVSQNPRHKITKRGQNVTFRCDPISEHNRLYWYRQTLGQGPEFLTYFQNEAQLEKSRLLSDRFSAERPKGSFSTLEIQRTEQGDSAMYLCASSSLVGGLENEKLFFGSGTQLSVL.

The chain links TRBV5-4 to TRBJ2-3; D uncertain. Germline V lookup: CDR1 SGHNT, CDR2 YYREEE (reference sequence). The length of the CDR3 is 13 residues. Trimming took off 3 bases at V and 3 bases at J, with 8 bases between the two ends. CDR3 nucleotide sequence: TGTGCCAGCAGCTCCCCGGCGACAGATACGCAGTATTTT. Translation: CASSSPATDTQYF.

This chain links TRBV18 with TRBJ1-1, with D perhaps matching TRBD1 (6 bases). CDR1 and CDR2 (germline): KGHSH, LQKENI. V was cut by 3 bases and J by 5 bases, with 13 bases left in between. CDR3 length: 14 amino acids. CDR3 sequence: CASSPYGGATEAFF. CDR3 DNA sequence: TGTGCCAGCTCACCTTACGGGGGGGCAACTGAAGCTTTCTTT.

The chain links TRBV5-1 to TRBJ1-2, with D uncertain. V lost 0 bases and J 0 bases, leaving 12 bases between the germline ends. The germline CDR1 and CDR2 sequences are SGHRS and YFSETQ. The CDR3 loop spans 16 amino acids. The CDR3: CASSLGGSSSNYGYTF. The CDR3, as DNA: TGCGCCAGCAGCTTGGGGGGATCCAGCTCTAACTATGGCTACACCTTC. The full variable domain, with the rest looked up from reference TRBV5-1 and TRBJ1-2, is KAGVTQTPRYLIKTRGQQVTLSCSPISGHRSVSWYQQTPGQGLQFLFEYFSETQRNKGNFPGRFSGRQFSNSRSEMNVSTLELGDSALYLCASSLGGSSSNYGYTFGSGTRLTVV.

The chain couples TRBV10-3 to TRBJ2-3; D unclear. The CDR3 is made up of 11 amino acids. Germline CDR1 ENHRY, CDR2 SYGVKD. Trimming left V 5 bases short and J 2 bases short, with 2 bases between. As DNA, the CDR3 is TGTGCCATCAGTACCACAGATACGCAGTATTTT. Amino acid sequence: CAISTTDTQYF.

The genes are TRBV19 and TRBJ1-1, with TRBD1 matching over 8 bases. Germline values: CDR1 LNHDA, CDR2 SQIVND (reference sequence). This CDR3 contains 15 residues. Trimming cost V 5 bases and J 5 bases; bases outside gene matches: 10. The CDR3 bases are TGTGCCAGTAGTGCAGCTTCAGGGGGCTTTACTGAAGCTTTCTTT. Its protein is CASSAASGGFTEAFF.